This entry features one T cell receptor beta chain sequence. The antigen this receptor binds is unknown. No base quality information exists; no much larger clone differs at one position. The data are from a study of tumor and adjacent non-tumor tissue in lung cancer listed by TCRdb under 2018. With respect to the entire study: By cancer type, the cohort comprised under 15 adenocarcinoma patients, a couple of squamous cell carcinoma patients and 1 small cell lung cancer patient. The approximately 15 enrolled patients, of whom some 10 were men and 5 were women, were aged about 30 to 80 years and were diagnosed with TNM stage I to III disease. Sequencing generated a total of more than 95 million productive TCRbeta reads, averaging around 4.3 million reads per sample. The study compared bulk TCRbeta repertoires between lung tumor tissue and matched distant non-tumor lung tissue from over 12 lung cancer patients. For each patient, one tumor sample and one normal lung sample were taken, giving some 33 paired specimens that underwent TCRbeta CDR3 sequencing.

Libraries were built with multiplex PCR. The instrument given in TCRdb is Illumina HiSeq 2500. TCRbeta libraries were constructed through three rounds of nested PCR with primers (Table S4) according to protocols modified from ARM-PCR. Before sequencing, PCR products in the 200-500 bp range were cut out of the gel and cleaned up using the QIAquick gel extraction kit. Per the original workflow: Reads were cleaned with Trimmomatic, merged with FLASH into complete CDR3 sequences, and assigned to V(D)J germline segments with MiTCR. Clonal diversity was calculated as the inverse Simpson's index using VDJtools. A read counted as productive if the sequence was in-frame and lacked a premature stop codon. TCRdb handled the public reads itself, with Q25 trimming in fastp and clone calling in MiXCR, and kept productive beta chains. Rows with a matching CDR3 protein are joined into one entry that keeps the most common DNA and genes. The V and J calls follow TCRdb's processing rather than the paper's. The sample data list tens of thousands of distinct CDR3 sequences, and over 70% of these were observed just once. About 12% of the sample lies in the top ten.

RNA was extracted from bulk unsorted tissue and checked for quality with a NanoDrop ND-1000 and an Agilent 2100. The donors were newly diagnosed lung cancer patients admitted for thoracic surgery in China from August to November 2014 who had not received prior chemotherapy. Anyone who had undergone radiotherapy or chemotherapy before, or who had another cancer at the same time, was left out of the study. Surgical tissue pieces of about 1-2.3 cm3 were preserved in RNAlater solution and were kept at -80 degrees C until use. The investigation overall reported the following: Tumor tissue showed significantly greater TCR diversity (inverse Simpson) than normal lung tissue (roughly 430 vs 170, P = 0.0075, Mann-Whitney U test). Only about 15 patients were in the cohort, and the authors stated that larger samples and more detailed clinical data are needed. The methods do not name the sequencing platform or mention unique molecular identifiers. TCR diversity was significantly higher in younger patients, and higher tumor TCR diversity was associated with shorter overall and disease-free survival. The top 100 clones made up a significantly larger cumulative share of the repertoire in normal lung than in tumor tissue. Peripheral blood was not sequenced, so blood TCRbeta repertoires in these lung cancer patients were not examined.

The CDR3 runs 14 amino acids, cysteine and phenylalanine included. Solely the CDR3 DNA is kept, with 42 bases framed from the first base. V lost 1 base and J lost 10 bases; the stretch between them is 15 bases long. Sequencing used lung tumor tissue. This clonotype was obtained from a woman between 50 and 59 years old with non-small cell lung cancer. The chain joins TRBV12-3 or TRBV12-4 to TRBJ2-3; no D gene call is confident. The nucleotides are TGTGCCAGCAGTTTAGGGACCTTCAAAGGTGCGCAGTATTTT. The encoded protein is CASSLGTFKGAQYF.